This is a list of T cell receptor beta chains from one sample in a study of monozygotic twins with inflammatory bowel disease. TCRdb reprocessed the 5' RACE reads and stores each CDR3 protein as one record, lacking DNA. The sample spans around 150,000 distinct CDR3 sequences; the ten largest clones claim over 2.5%. Sequenced: blood. The receptor source for this set is a human donor with ulcerative colitis or Crohn's disease, or a healthy co-twin of an affected twin (not recorded which). The CDR3 runs from the conserved cysteine through the conserved F or W.

>16|TRBV5-1|TRBJ2-3
CASQIKVGGGSDTQYF
>17|TRBV4-2|TRBJ2-2
CASSQGRGRLGTGELFF
>14|TRBV7-2|TRBJ1-1
CASRRGQADTEAFF
>16|TRBV7-2|TRBJ2-3
CASSTRLRLVDGTQYF
>15|TRBV11-3|TRBJ2-1
CASSFTGGATNEQFF
>17|TRBV10-3|TRBJ1-2
CAISESSGRVVNYGYTF
>12|TRBV15|TRBJ2-1
CATSTVYNEQFF
>13|TRBV6-5|TRBJ2-5
CASSNHRQETQYF
>16|TRBV5-1|TRBJ2-7
CASSYYQQGSPYEQYF
>16|TRBV20-1|TRBJ1-2
CSAMRLELGDSYGYTF
>19|TRBV5-1|TRBJ2-1
CASSLAQLAGGPPYNEQFF
>16|TRBV20-1|TRBJ2-3
CSTFETSLKGTDTQYF
>14|TRBV13|TRBJ2-2
CASSLGLLTGELFF
>17|TRBV29-1|TRBJ1-5
CSVAVGQGLYSNQPQHF
>14|TRBV28|TRBJ1-5
CASSSGGGNQPQHF
>13|TRBV6-5|TRBJ2-7
CASKGPKPYEQYF
>16|TRBV12-3/TRBV12-4|TRBJ2-1
CASSLAEMVTHNEQFF
>16|TRBV6-2/TRBV6-3|TRBJ2-1
CASSHNTGIPYNEQFF
>15|TRBV15|TRBJ2-2
CATSSGQGFTGELFF
>14|TRBV28|TRBJ2-2
CASNRLAVAGELFF
>14|TRBV5-6|TRBJ2-7
CASSQKPGPYEQYF
>14|TRBV27|TRBJ1-4
CASSSGTGHEKLFF
>14|TRBV12-3/TRBV12-4|TRBJ1-2
CASSFQVINYGYTF
>12|TRBV6-5|TRBJ2-5
CASRGLVSTQYF
>15|TRBV9|TRBJ2-1
CASSSQGPRYNEQFF
>14|TRBV9|TRBJ2-7
CASSVKGQPYEQYF
>16|TRBV7-9|TRBJ1-5
CASSPGVRGSNQPQHF